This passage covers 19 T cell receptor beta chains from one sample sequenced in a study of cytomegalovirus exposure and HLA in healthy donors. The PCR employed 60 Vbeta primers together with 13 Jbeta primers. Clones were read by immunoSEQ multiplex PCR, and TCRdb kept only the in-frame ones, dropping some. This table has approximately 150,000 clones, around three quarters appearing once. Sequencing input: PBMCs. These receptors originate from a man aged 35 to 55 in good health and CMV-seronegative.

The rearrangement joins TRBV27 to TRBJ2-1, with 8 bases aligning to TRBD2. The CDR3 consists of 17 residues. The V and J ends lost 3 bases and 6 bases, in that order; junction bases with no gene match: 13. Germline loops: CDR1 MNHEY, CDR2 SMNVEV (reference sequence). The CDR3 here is CASSFIGLAMGINEQFF. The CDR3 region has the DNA TGTGCCAGCAGTTTCATCGGACTAGCAATGGGGATCAATGAGCAGTTCTTC.

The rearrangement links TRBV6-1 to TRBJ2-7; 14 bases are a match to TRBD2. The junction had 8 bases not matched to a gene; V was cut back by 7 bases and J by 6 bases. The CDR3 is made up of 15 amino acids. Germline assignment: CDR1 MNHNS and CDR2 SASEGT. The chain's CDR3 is CASTRLGTSGSEQYF. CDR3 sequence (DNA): TGTGCCAGCACTCGGCTCGGGACTAGCGGGAGCGAGCAGTACTTC.

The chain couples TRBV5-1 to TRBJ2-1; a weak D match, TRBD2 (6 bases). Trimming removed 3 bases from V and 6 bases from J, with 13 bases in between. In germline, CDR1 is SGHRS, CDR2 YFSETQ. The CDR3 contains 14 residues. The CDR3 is CASSSGRLGNEQFF. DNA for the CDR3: TGCGCCAGCAGCTCCGGGAGATTGGGCAATGAGCAGTTCTTC.

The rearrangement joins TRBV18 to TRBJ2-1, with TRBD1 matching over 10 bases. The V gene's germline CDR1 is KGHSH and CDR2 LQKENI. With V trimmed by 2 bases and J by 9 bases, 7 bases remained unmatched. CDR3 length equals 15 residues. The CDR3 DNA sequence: TGTGCCAGCTCACCAGGGGACAGGGGACGTACTGAGCAGTTCTTC. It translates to CASSPGDRGRTEQFF.

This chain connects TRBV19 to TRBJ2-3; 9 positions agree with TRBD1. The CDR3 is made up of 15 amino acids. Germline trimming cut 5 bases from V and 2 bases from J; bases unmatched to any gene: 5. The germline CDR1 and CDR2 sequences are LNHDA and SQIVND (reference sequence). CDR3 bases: TGTGCCAGTAGTGTCGACAGGGGGTTCACAGATACGCAGTATTTT. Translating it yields CASSVDRGFTDTQYF.

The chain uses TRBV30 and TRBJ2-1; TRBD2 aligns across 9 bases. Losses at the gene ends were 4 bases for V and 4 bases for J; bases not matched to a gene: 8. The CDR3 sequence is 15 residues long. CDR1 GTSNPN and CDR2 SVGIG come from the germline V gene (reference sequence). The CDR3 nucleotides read TGTGCCTGGACCCTAGGTAGCGGGAGTTACAATGAGCAGTTCTTC. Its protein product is CAWTLGSGSYNEQFF.

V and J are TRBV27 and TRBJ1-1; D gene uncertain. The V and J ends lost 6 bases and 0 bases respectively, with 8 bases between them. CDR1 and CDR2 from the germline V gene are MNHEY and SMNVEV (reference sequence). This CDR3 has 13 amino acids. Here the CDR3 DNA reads TGTGCCAGCAGCCCGGGATTGAACACTGAAGCTTTCTTT. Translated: CASSPGLNTEAFF.

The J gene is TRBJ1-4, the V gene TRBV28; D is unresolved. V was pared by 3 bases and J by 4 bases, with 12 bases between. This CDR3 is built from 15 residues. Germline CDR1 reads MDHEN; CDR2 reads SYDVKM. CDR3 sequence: CASSLRSEGNEKLFF. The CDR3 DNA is TGTGCCAGCAGTTTGAGATCGGAGGGTAATGAAAAACTGTTTTTT.

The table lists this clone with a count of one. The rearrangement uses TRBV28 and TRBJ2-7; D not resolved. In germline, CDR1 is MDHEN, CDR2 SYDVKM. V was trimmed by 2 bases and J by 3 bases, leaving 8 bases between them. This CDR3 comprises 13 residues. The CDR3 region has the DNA TGTGCCAGCAGTTTACTGCGGTTCTACGAGCAGTACTTC. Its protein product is CASSLLRFYEQYF.

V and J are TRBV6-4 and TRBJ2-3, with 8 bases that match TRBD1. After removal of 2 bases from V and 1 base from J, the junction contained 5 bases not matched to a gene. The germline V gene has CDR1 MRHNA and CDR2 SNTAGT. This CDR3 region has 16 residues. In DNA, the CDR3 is TGTGCCAGCAGTGACCTTACAGGGGGAGGCACAGATACGCAGTATTTT. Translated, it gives CASSDLTGGGTDTQYF.

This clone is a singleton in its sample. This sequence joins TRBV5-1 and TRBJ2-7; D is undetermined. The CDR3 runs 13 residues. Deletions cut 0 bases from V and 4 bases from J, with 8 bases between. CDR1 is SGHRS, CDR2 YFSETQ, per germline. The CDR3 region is CASSLAPMYEQYF. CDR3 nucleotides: TGCGCCAGCAGCTTGGCCCCAATGTACGAGCAGTACTTC.

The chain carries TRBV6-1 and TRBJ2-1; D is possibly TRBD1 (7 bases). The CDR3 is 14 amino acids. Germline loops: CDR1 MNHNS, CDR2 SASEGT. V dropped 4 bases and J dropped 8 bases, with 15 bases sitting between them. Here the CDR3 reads CASSAQGGRHEQFF. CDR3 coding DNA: TGTGCCAGCAGTGCCCAGGGGGGAAGGCATGAGCAGTTCTTC.

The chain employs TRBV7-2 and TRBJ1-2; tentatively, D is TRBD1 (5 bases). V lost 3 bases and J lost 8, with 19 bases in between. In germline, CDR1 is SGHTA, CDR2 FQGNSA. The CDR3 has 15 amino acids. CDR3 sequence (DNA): TGTGCCAGCAGCTTGGATTTCCGGGTAAAGGGGGGCTACACCTTC. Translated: CASSLDFRVKGGYTF.

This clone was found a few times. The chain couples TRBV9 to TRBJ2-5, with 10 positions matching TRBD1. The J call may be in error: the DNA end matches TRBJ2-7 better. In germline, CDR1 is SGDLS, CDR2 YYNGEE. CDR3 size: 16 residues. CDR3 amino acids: CASSPPPGQGPYEQYF. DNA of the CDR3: TGTGCCAGCAGCCCCCCCCCGGGACAGGGGCCCTACGAGCAGTACTTC.

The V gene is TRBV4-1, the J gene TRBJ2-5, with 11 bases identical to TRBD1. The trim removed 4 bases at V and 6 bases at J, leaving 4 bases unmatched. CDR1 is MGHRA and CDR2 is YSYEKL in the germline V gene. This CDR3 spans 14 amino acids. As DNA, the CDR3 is TGCGCCAGCAGCCCGGGACAGGGGGGAAAGACCCAGTACTTC. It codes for CASSPGQGGKTQYF.

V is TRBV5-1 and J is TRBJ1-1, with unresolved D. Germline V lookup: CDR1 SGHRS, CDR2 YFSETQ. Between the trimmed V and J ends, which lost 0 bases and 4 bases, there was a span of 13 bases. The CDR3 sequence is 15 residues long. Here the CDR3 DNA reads TGCGCCAGCAGCTTGGACGGAGCCTCGTTCACTGAAGCTTTCTTT. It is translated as CASSLDGASFTEAFF.

The CDR3 reads CAWRPGQRNEKLFF. CDR3 in DNA: TGTGCCTGGAGGCCTGGACAGCGTAATGAAAAACTGTTTTTT. The chain is built from TRBV30 and TRBJ1-4; D is possibly TRBD1 (6 bases). The V end lost 3 bases, the J end lost 4 bases, and 12 bases lay between the germline ends. The germline CDR1 and CDR2 sequences are GTSNPN and SVGIG (reference sequence). The CDR3 has 14 amino acids.

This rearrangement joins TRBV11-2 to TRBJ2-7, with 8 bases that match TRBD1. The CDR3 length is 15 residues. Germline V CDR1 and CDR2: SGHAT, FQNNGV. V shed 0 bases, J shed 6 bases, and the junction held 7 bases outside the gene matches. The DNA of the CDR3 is TGTGCCAGCAGCTTAGATGGCAGGGGGCACAGCGAGCAGTACTTC. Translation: CASSLDGRGHSEQYF.

As DNA, the CDR3 is TGTGCCATCCTAAATCGGGACTTGGGGAACAATGAGCAGTTCTTC. Its protein is CAILNRDLGNNEQFF. The J gene is TRBJ2-1, the V gene TRBV10-3; D may be TRBD2 (6 bases). This CDR3 contains 15 residues. Looked up from germline, CDR1 is ENHRY and CDR2 is SYGVKD. Trimming stripped 8 bases from V and 5 bases from J, with 19 bases between.